This entry lists 22 T cell receptor beta chains sequenced from one sample in a study of blood T cell repertoires in COVID-19. Measured with immunoSEQ multiplex PCR; TCRdb has only the in-frame clones, and not every one. The sample shows about 17,000 clones, 89% of them seen only once. Specimen: peripheral blood. Receptors were obtained from a man aged 55-75 years with active COVID-19.

This chain joins TRBV4-3 and TRBJ2-7; D possibly corresponds to TRBD2 (5 bases). Germline V gives CDR1 LGHNA, CDR2 YSLEER. The CDR3 sequence is 14 residues long. Trimming shortened V by 4 bases and J by 3 bases, and 13 bases separated the two germline ends. In DNA form, the CDR3 reads TGCGCCAGCAGCCCCCGTGCTGGGAGCTACGAGCAGTACTTC. It specifies CASSPRAGSYEQYF.

The V and J genes are TRBV28 and TRBJ2-7; TRBD1 might be the D (5 bases). Germline-derived CDR1 and CDR2 are MDHEN and SYDVKM. Deletions cut 6 bases from V and 7 bases from J, with 7 bases between. This CDR3 is built from 10 residues. The CDR3 DNA follows: TGTGCCAGCAGGGGGCGTGAGCAGTACTTC. This codes for CASRGREQYF.

The rearrangement uses TRBV7-9 and TRBJ2-1; 7 positions agree with TRBD2. With 3 bases clipped from V and 4 bases from J, the junction kept 6 bases outside the gene matches. The CDR3 has 15 amino acids. Germline CDR1 is SEHNR and CDR2 is FQNEAQ (reference sequence). CDR3 residues: CASSFGLGPYNEQFF. The DNA of the CDR3 is TGTGCCAGCAGCTTCGGACTAGGCCCTTACAATGAGCAGTTCTTC.

The chain links TRBV11-2 to TRBJ2-5; D may be TRBD2 (5 bases). CDR1 SGHAT and CDR2 FQNNGV come from the germline V gene. V lost 5 bases to trimming and J lost 12 bases, with 19 bases between them. The CDR3 length is 13 residues. The CDR3 reads CASSPGYSSGKYF. In nucleotides, the CDR3 is TGTGCCAGCAGCCCTGGCTATTCGAGCGGAAAGTACTTC. The complete variable domain, with remaining parts taken from reference TRBV11-2 and TRBJ2-5, reads EAGVAQSPRYKIIEKRQSVAFWCNPISGHATLYWYQQILGQGPKLLIQFQNNGVVDDSQLPKDRFSAERLKGVDSTLKIQPAKLEDSAVYLCASSPGYSSGKYFGPGTRLLVL.

The genes are TRBV6-5 and TRBJ1-3, with 8 bases matching TRBD1. Germline CDR1 reads MNHEY; CDR2 reads SVGAGI. CDR3 length: 14 residues. V trimming: 8 bases; J trimming: 6 bases; junction bases outside the gene matches: 9. CDR3 sequence: CASRTGNKENTIYF. The CDR3 bases are TGTGCCAGCCGGACAGGGAATAAGGAAAACACCATATATTTT.

This clone was seen only a few times. The chain combines TRBV6-2 or TRBV6-3 with TRBJ2-5, with 7 bases fitting TRBD1. Germline V gene sequence: CDR1 MNHEY, CDR2 SVGEGT. V lost 6 bases, J lost 4 bases, and 8 bases stayed unmatched. The length of the CDR3 is 14 residues. The CDR3 reads CASRPSQGRETQYF. CDR3 DNA: TGTGCCAGCAGGCCTTCACAGGGGCGAGAGACCCAGTACTTC.

The sample holds one count of this clone. The J gene is TRBJ1-1, the V gene TRBV3-1 (or the pseudogene TRBV3-2), with TRBD1 identical over 10 bases. This CDR3 has 16 amino acids. Looked up from germline, CDR1 is LGHDT and CDR2 is YNNKEL (reference sequence). J gave up 5 bases and V 1 base, and 7 bases lay outside the gene matches. The chain's CDR3 is CASSQVGGTGVTEAFF. CDR3 nucleotide sequence: TGTGCCAGCAGCCAAGTGGGGGGGACAGGGGTGACTGAAGCTTTCTTT.

J is TRBJ2-2 and V is TRBV11-3; D is ambiguous. This CDR3 is 14 amino acids long. Germline V gene lookup returns CDR1 SGHNT and CDR2 YENEEA. The V end lost 5 bases, the J end lost 1 base, and 8 bases lay between the germline ends. The CDR3 loop reads CASSAAKNTGELFF. DNA of the CDR3: TGTGCCAGCAGCGCCGCTAAGAACACCGGGGAGCTGTTTTTT.

The gene calls are TRBV10-3 and TRBJ1-2; 8 bases fit TRBD1. The junction had 14 bases not matched to a gene; V was cut back by 7 bases and J by 4 bases. Looked up from germline, CDR1 is ENHRY and CDR2 is SYGVKD. The CDR3 spans 16 residues. The CDR3 protein is CAITHNRGATSYGYTF. In DNA, the CDR3 is TGTGCCATCACTCATAACAGGGGGGCAACGTCCTATGGCTACACCTTC.

The gene calls are TRBV9 and TRBJ2-1; 9 nucleotides match TRBD2. Germline values: CDR1 SGDLS, CDR2 YYNGEE. CDR3 size: 20 residues. The V gene end was trimmed by 3 bases and the J gene end by 5 bases; junction bases not matched to a gene: 21. The CDR3 loop reads CASSALGRGASGEWDNEQFF. As DNA, the CDR3 is TGTGCCAGCAGCGCCCTAGGGAGGGGGGCTAGCGGGGAATGGGACAATGAGCAGTTCTTC.

The rearrangement joins TRBV3-1 (or the pseudogene TRBV3-2) to TRBJ2-1, with 8 bases matching TRBD2. CDR1 and CDR2 from the germline V gene are LGHDT and YNNKEL (reference sequence). CDR3 length: 18 amino acids. J was trimmed by 1 base and V by 2 bases; bases with no gene match: 10. This chain's CDR3 is CASSQRLTGGPSYNEQFF. The DNA for the CDR3 is TGTGCCAGCAGCCAAAGGCTCACGGGAGGGCCATCCTACAATGAGCAGTTCTTC.

This chain links TRBV3-1 (or the pseudogene TRBV3-2) with TRBJ1-5; possibly TRBD1 for D (5 bases). This CDR3 has 15 residues. Trimming took 2 bases from V and 3 from J, leaving 11 bases between them. Germline CDR1 is LGHDT and CDR2 is YNNKEL (reference sequence). CDR3 bases: TGTGCCAGCAGCCAATACGCCAGGGCCAATCAGCCCCAGCATTTT. Protein product: CASSQYARANQPQHF.

V and J are TRBV7-6 and TRBJ2-1; the match to TRBD2 covers 10 bases. Germline V gives CDR1 SGHVS, CDR2 FNYEAQ. This CDR3 contains 15 residues. The ends lost 3 bases at V and 4 bases at J; junction bases unmatched: 3. The CDR3, as DNA: TGTGCCAGCAGCTTCGGACTAGCGGAATACAATGAGCAGTTCTTC. Translating gives CASSFGLAEYNEQFF.

This clone was picked up a small number of times. Its ends do not fully match the called genes, so a read error is possible. V gene TRBV7-7 combines with J gene TRBJ2-5, with D unclear. This CDR3 has 13 amino acids. From germline, CDR1 is SSHAT and CDR2 FNYEAQ (reference sequence). The CDR3 DNA reads as TGTGCTAGCAGCTTAGTAAGATGGAGTGCCCAGTACTTC. This codes for CASSLVRWSAQYF.

The chain recombines TRBV25-1 with TRBJ2-7; possibly TRBD2 for D (5 bases). Germline loops: CDR1 MGHDK, CDR2 SYGVNS. This CDR3 has 13 residues. The germline V and J ends were trimmed by 6 bases and 4 bases, with 13 bases remaining between them. The DNA for the CDR3 is TGTGCCAGCAGAGATGAGGGTAGGTACGAGCAGTACTTC. This codes for CASRDEGRYEQYF.

This sequence joins TRBV5-6 and TRBJ2-7; 7 bases are shared with TRBD2. V lost 4 bases, J lost 3 bases, and 10 bases stayed unmatched. The length of the CDR3 is 15 residues. The V gene's germline CDR1 is SGHDT and CDR2 YYEEEE. The chain's CDR3 is CASSRGRLWVYEQYF. The CDR3, as DNA: TGTGCCAGCAGCCGCGGGAGATTGTGGGTCTACGAGCAGTACTTC.

The rearrangement uses TRBV5-6 and TRBJ2-3; D remains unclear. Germline CDR1 SGHDT, CDR2 YYEEEE. This CDR3 has 14 amino acids. V lost 2 bases and J lost 1, with 8 bases in between. The CDR3 DNA reads TGTGCCAGCAGCTTTATGCAGGGCACAGATACGCAGTATTTT. As protein: CASSFMQGTDTQYF. Complete variable domain (other parts from reference TRBV5-6 and TRBJ2-3): DAGVTQSPTHLIKTRGQQVTLRCSPKSGHDTVSWYQQALGQGPQFIFQYYEEEERQRGNFPDRFSGHQFPNYSSELNVNALLLGDSALYLCASSFMQGTDTQYFGPGTRLTVL.

The chain recombines TRBV3-1 (or the pseudogene TRBV3-2) with TRBJ2-1, with 9 bases matching TRBD2. With V trimmed by 6 bases and J by 6 bases, 6 bases remained unmatched. Germline V gene data show CDR1 as LGHDT and CDR2 as YNNKEL (reference sequence). The CDR3 length is 14 residues. This CDR3 is CASRGLAVGNEQFF. The CDR3, as DNA: TGTGCCAGCAGGGGACTAGCCGTGGGCAATGAGCAGTTCTTC.

V gene TRBV25-1 combines with J gene TRBJ2-1; TRBD1 agrees at 8 bases. CDR1 and CDR2 from the germline V gene are MGHDK and SYGVNS. Losses at the gene ends were 8 bases for V and 2 bases for J; bases not matched to a gene: 8. This CDR3 contains 15 residues. In DNA, the CDR3 is TGTGCCAGCTCCGACAGGGGAGCCACCTACAATGAGCAGTTCTTC. The encoded protein is CASSDRGATYNEQFF.

The chain couples TRBV6-5 to TRBJ2-3, with D possibly TRBD1 on 5 matching bases. The length of the CDR3 is 14 residues. The V and J ends lost 6 bases and 0 bases respectively, with 10 bases between them. In germline, CDR1 is MNHEY, CDR2 SVGAGI. In DNA, the CDR3 is TGTGCCAGCAGCCGGACATCTAGCACAGATACGCAGTATTTT. Protein sequence: CASSRTSSTDTQYF.

V is TRBV7-3 and J is TRBJ1-2; D might be TRBD1 (5 bases). Germline V gives CDR1 SGHTA, CDR2 FQGTGA. V was trimmed by 6 bases and J by 4 bases, leaving 9 bases between them. There are 12 residues in the CDR3. The CDR3 is CASRTDIYGYTF. Here the CDR3 DNA reads TGTGCCAGCAGGACAGATATCTATGGCTACACCTTC. The full variable domain, rest sourced from reference TRBV7-3 and TRBJ1-2, is GAGVSQTPSNKVTEKGKYVELRCDPISGHTALYWYRQSLGQGPEFLIYFQGTGAADDSGLPNDRFFAVRPEGSVSTLKIQRTERGDSAVYLCASRTDIYGYTFGSGTRLTVV.

CDR3 residues: CASKGGRDPYEQYF. The CDR3 nucleotides read TGTGCCAGCAAAGGGGGAAGGGACCCCTACGAGCAGTACTTC. The chain employs TRBV21-1 and TRBJ2-7; the D call in the table, TRBD1, was not verified against the DNA. TRBV21-1 is deemed a pseudogene. This CDR3 is built from 14 residues.